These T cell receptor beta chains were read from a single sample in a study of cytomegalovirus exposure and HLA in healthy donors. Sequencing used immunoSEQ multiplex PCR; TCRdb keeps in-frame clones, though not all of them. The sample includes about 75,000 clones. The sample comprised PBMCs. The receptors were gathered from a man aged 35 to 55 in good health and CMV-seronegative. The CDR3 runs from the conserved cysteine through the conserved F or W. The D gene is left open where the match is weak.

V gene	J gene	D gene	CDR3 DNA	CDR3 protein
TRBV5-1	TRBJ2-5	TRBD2	TGCGCCAGCAGCGTCGCTAGCGGGGCCCTACAAGAGACCCAGTACTTC	CASSVASGALQETQYF
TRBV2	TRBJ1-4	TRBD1	TGTGCCAGCAGAGACGACAGGGAAGGTGAAAAACTGTTTTTT	CASRDDREGEKLFF
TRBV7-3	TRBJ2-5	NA	TGTGCCAGCAGCCCAGATAGCGCATTTAAGGAGACCCAGTACTTC	CASSPDSAFKETQYF
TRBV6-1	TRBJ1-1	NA	TGTGCCAGCAGTATTGGGGGCAGTTGGAACACTGAAGCTTTCTTT	CASSIGGSWNTEAFF
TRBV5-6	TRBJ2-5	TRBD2	TGTGCCAGCAGCGAGCGGGGGGGCTCTCCAGAGACCCAGTACTTC	CASSERGGSPETQYF
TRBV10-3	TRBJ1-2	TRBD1	TGTGCCATCAGCACAGGGGAGATAGACTATGGCTACACCTTC	CAISTGEIDYGYTF
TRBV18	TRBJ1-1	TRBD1	TGTGCCAGCTCACCTTGGACAGGGGGCACTGAAGCTTTCTTT	CASSPWTGGTEAFF
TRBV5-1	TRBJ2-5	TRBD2	TGCGCCAGCAGCTTAGGCCTAGCGGGGGGCCAAGAGACCCAGTACTTC	CASSLGLAGGQETQYF
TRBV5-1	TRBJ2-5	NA	TGCGCCAGCAGCCTCCGGAACAGGCAAGAGACCCAGTACTTC	CASSLRNRQETQYF
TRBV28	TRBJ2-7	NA	TGTGCCAGCAGTGCCGGGACACGCTACGAGCAGTACTTC	CASSAGTRYEQYF
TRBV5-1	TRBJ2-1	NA	TGCGCCAGCAGCTTGGACGGGGGGACAGGAGCCTACAATGAGCAGTTCTTC	CASSLDGGTGAYNEQFF
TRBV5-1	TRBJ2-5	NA	TGCGCCAGCAGCTTGGCATCACTAGGAGCCCAAGAGACCCAGTACTTC	CASSLASLGAQETQYF
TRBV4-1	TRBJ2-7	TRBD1	TGCGCCAGCAGCCAAGCGGGACAGAGGAGCTCCTACGAGCAGTACTTC	CASSQAGQRSSYEQYF
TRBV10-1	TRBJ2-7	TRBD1	TGCGCCAGCAGTGAGCTAGGACAGGGGTTTCGGGAGCAGTACTTC	CASSELGQGFREQYF
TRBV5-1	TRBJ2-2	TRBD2	TGCGCCAGCAGCACGGGACTAGCGGGGAACACCGGGGAGCTGTTTTTT	CASSTGLAGNTGELFF
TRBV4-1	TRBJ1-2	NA	TGCGCCAGCAGCACTACGACAGGAGGCTATGGCTACACCTTC	CASSTTTGGYGYTF
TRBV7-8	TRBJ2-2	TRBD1	TGTGCCAGCAGCTTGCCGGGACAGGGAAACTCCGGGGAGCTGTTTTTT	CASSLPGQGNSGELFF
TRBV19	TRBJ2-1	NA	TGTGCCAGTAGTATCCGCGGACACAGCTCCTACAATGAGCAGTTCTTC	CASSIRGHSSYNEQFF
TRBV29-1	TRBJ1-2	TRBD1	TGCAGCGTTGTAGAAGGGGGCGTAAATGGCTACACCTTC	CSVVEGGVNGYTF
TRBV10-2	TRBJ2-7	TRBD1	TGCGCCAGCACCGGGACAGGGGGAGGATACGAGCAGTACTTC	CASTGTGGGYEQYF
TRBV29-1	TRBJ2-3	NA	TGCAGCGTTGTTGGGGGGGCGCCCATAGATACGCAGTATTTT	CSVVGGAPIDTQYF
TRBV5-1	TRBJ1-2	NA	TGCGCCAGCAGCTTGGCCACGGATGGCTACACCTTC	CASSLATDGYTF
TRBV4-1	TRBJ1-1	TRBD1	TGCGCCAGCAGCCGGATTCAGGGGGCGGACACTGAAGCTTTCTTT	CASSRIQGADTEAFF
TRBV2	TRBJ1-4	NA	TGTGCCAGCAGCCCGGTCGGTAGCGCTAATGAAAAACTGTTTTTT	CASSPVGSANEKLFF
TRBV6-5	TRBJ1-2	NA	TGTGCCAGCAAAGTCGACAGCAGTTGGGGCTACACCTTC	CASKVDSSWGYTF
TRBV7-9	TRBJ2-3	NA	TGTGCCAGCAGCTTAGGTGACTCAAGCACAGATACGCAGTATTTT	CASSLGDSSTDTQYF
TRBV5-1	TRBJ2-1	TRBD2	TGCGCCAGCAGCTTGGGACGTAGCGGGGGATACAATGAGCAGTTCTTC	CASSLGRSGGYNEQFF
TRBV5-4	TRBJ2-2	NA	TGTGCCAGCAGTTATTCGACCGGGGAGCTGTTTTTT	CASSYSTGELFF
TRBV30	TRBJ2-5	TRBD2	TGTGCCTGGAGGGACCTAGCGGGGGCCCAAGAGACCCAGTACTTC	CAWRDLAGAQETQYF
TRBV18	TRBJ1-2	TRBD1	TGTGCCAGCTCACCGTACAGGGGACCTAACTATGGCTACACCTTC	CASSPYRGPNYGYTF
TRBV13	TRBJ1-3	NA	TGTGCCAGCAGCTCTGAGTTTATCTACTCTGGAAACACCATATATTTT	CASSSEFIYSGNTIYF
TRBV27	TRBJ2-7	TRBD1	TGTGCCAGCAGTCCAGACCCGACAGGGTACTACGAGCAGTACTTC	CASSPDPTGYYEQYF
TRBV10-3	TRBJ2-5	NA	TGTGCCATCAGTAGGGAGATTGAGACCCAGTACTTC	CAISREIETQYF
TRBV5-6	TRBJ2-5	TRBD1	TGTGCCAGCAGCTTGATGTGGGACAGCCAAGAGACCCAGTACTTC	CASSLMWDSQETQYF
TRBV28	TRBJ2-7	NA	TGTGCCACCTGCGATAGTAACGCCTACGAGCAGTACTTC	CATCDSNAYEQYF
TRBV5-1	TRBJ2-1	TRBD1	TGCGCCAGCAGCTCAAAAGGCGGGACAGGGGTCTACAATGAGCAGTTCTTC	CASSSKGGTGVYNEQFF
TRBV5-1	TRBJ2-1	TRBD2	TGCGCCAGCAGCTTACAACGGGGGGTAAGAAATGAGCAGTTCTTC	CASSLQRGVRNEQFF
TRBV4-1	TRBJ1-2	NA	TGCGCCAGCAGCCAAGTCAGGGGAGAGTATGGCTACACCTTC	CASSQVRGEYGYTF
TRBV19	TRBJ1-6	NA	TGTGCCAGTAGCTGGGGGGGAAGGGACTCACCCCTCCACTTT	CASSWGGRDSPLHF
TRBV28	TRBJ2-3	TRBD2	TGTGCCAGCAACCCGCACAACCTCGGACTAGCGGGGGGGCGGGTCACAGATACGCAGTATTTT	CASNPHNLGLAGGRVTDTQYF
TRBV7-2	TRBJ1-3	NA	TGTGCCAGCAGCTTCGACGGGACTGGAAACACCATATATTTT	CASSFDGTGNTIYF
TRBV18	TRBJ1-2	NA	TGTGCCAGCTCACCACTTGAGGGCAGGCCCATTAACTATGGCTACACCTTC	CASSPLEGRPINYGYTF
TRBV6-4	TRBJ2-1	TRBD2	TGTGCCAGCAGTGAAGCGGGGGGCTCCGACAATGAGCAGTTCTTC	CASSEAGGSDNEQFF
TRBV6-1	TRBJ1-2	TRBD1	TGTGCCAGCAGTGGTCCTGGACAGGGCTATGGCTACACCTTC	CASSGPGQGYGYTF
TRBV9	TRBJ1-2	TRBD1	TGTGCCAGCAGCGGCCAGGGGGCACATGGCTACACCTTC	CASSGQGAHGYTF
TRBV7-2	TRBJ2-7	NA	TGTGCCAGCAGCTTGGGCAGGGCGAATTACGAGCAGTACTTC	CASSLGRANYEQYF